The source of this TCR beta chain is a study of T cells in Graves' hyperthyroidism and ophthalmopathy. Study-wide points: Ophthalmopathy was separated from stable hyperthyroidism by a 13 V-J model.

This clonotype was seen ten or more times. Its matching antigen is unknown. TCR beta CDR3 region amplification was performed from RNA transcripts. A first-round RT-PCR of the TCR CDR3 used the HTBI primer set. MiXCR, applied by TCRdb to the multiplex PCR reads, yields one record per CDR3 protein. The sample carries around 600,000 distinct CDR3 sequences, approximately 15% recorded once. Diagnostic decisions used clinical symptoms, serum thyroxine and TRAb, thyroid ultrasound and orbital computed tomography. Out of roughly 10 ml of fresh peripheral blood came the PBMCs. The TCR sequence derives from a woman aged 18-35 years with Graves' ophthalmopathy. The sequencing input was blood.

CDR3 amino acids: CASRVDRAANNEQFF. In DNA form, the CDR3 reads TGTGCCAGCAGGGTGGACAGAGCCGCCAACAATGAGCAGTTCTTC. The chain couples TRBV7-8 to TRBJ2-1; D perhaps matches TRBD1 (6 bases). V was shortened by 6 bases and J by 5 bases, with 17 bases between the two germline ends. Germline loops: CDR1 SGHVS, CDR2 FQNEAQ. The CDR3 contains 15 residues. The variable domain in full, with the rest retrieved from reference TRBV7-8 and TRBJ2-1, is GAGVSQSPRYKVAKRGQDVALRCDPISGHVSLFWYQQALGQGPEFLTYFQNEAQLDKSGLPSDRFFAERPEGSVSTLKIQRTQQEDSAVYLCASRVDRAANNEQFFGPGTRLTVL.